Ten or more counts support the clone carrying this T cell receptor (beta chain). Its antigen is undetermined. This entry comes from a study of T cells in Graves' hyperthyroidism and ophthalmopathy. Findings and caveats of the study: Ophthalmopathy onset followed model prediction by a median about 6.9 months.

Amplification of TCR beta CDR3 regions was performed using RNA transcripts as template. Using the HTBI primer set, a first-round RT-PCR was run on the TCR CDR3. Each CDR3 protein gets one entry after TCRdb re-called the multiplex PCR reads with MiXCR. The sample has roughly 750,000 distinct CDR3 sequences, about a sixth seen once; the top ten hold around 8.1%. Those with hyperthyroidism were 18 to 65 years old, newly diagnosed, and ill for under 2 months. From more than 9.5 ml of fresh peripheral blood, PBMCs were isolated. Germline loops: CDR1 SGHVS, CDR2 FNYEAQ. V was shortened by 1 base and J by 3 bases, with 19 bases between the two germline ends. The CDR3 extends over 17 amino acids.

Material for sequencing was blood. The sequence was obtained from a man between 18 and 35 years old with Graves' hyperthyroidism. The chain is built from TRBV7-6 and TRBJ2-7; possibly TRBD2 for D (6 bases). The CDR3 bases are TGTGCCAGCAGCTTAGGCCTTGGGGTGGGAGGAGTCTACGAGCAGTACTTC. It encodes CASSLGLGVGGVYEQYF.